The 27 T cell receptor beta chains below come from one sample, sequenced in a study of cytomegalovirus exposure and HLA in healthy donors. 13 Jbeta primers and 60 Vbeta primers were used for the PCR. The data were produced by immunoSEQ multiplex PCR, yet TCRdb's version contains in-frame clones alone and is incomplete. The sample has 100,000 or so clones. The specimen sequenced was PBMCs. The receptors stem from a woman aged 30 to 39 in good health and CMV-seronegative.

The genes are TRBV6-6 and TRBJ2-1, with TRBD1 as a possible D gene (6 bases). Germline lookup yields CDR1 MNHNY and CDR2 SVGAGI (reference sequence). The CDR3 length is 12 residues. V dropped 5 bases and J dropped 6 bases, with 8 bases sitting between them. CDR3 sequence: CASSQDSNEQFF. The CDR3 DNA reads TGTGCCAGCAGTCAGGACAGCAATGAGCAGTTCTTC.

The DNA of the CDR3 is TGTGCCAGCTCCCTCGACAGAACCCAAGAGACCCAGTACTTC. It translates to CASSLDRTQETQYF. V and J are TRBV18 and TRBJ2-5; D may be TRBD1 (5 bases). Trimming left V 6 bases short and J 1 base short, with 12 bases between. CDR1 and CDR2 (germline): KGHSH, LQKENI. CDR3 length: 14 residues.

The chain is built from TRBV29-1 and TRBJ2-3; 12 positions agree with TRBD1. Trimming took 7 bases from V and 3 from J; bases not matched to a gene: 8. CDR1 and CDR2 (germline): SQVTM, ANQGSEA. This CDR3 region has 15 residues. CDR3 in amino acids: CSGGDRGRITDTQYF. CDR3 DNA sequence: TGCAGCGGTGGGGACAGGGGGCGCATTACAGATACGCAGTATTTT.

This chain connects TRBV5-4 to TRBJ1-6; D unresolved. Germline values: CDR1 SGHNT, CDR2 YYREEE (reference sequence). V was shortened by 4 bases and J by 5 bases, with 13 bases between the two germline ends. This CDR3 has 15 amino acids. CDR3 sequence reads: CASSRDWEDNSPLHF. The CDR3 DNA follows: TGTGCCAGCAGCCGAGACTGGGAGGATAATTCACCCCTCCACTTT. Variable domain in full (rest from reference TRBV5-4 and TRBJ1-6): ETGVTQSPTHLIKTRGQQVTLRCSSQSGHNTVSWYQQALGQGPQFIFQYYREEENGRGNFPPRFSGLQFPNYSSELNVNALELDDSALYLCASSRDWEDNSPLHFGNGTRLTVT.

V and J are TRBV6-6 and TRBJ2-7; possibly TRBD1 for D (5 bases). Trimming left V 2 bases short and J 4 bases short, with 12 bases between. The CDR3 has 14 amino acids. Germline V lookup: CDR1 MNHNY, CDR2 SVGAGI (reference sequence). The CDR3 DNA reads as TGTGCCAGCAGTTACCAACCGGACACTTACGAGCAGTACTTC. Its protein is CASSYQPDTYEQYF.

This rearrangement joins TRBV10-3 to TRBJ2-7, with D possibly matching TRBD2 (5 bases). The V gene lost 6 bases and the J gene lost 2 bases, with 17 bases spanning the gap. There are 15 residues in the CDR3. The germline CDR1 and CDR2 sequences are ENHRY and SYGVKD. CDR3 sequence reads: CAIRTSGAMPYEQYF. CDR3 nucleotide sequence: TGTGCCATCAGGACGAGCGGCGCTATGCCCTACGAGCAGTACTTC.

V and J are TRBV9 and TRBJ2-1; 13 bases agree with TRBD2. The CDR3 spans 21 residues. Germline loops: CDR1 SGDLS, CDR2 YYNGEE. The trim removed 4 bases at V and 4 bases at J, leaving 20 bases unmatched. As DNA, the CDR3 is TGTGCCAGCAGCCATAATAGGGGACTAGCGGGACCAGCCCCGGCGTACAATGAGCAGTTCTTC. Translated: CASSHNRGLAGPAPAYNEQFF.

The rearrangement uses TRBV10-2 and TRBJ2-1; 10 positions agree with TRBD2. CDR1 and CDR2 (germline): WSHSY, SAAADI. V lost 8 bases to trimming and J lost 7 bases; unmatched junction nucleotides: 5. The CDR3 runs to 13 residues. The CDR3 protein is CASGLAGVNEQFF. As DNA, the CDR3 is TGCGCCAGCGGGCTAGCGGGAGTGAATGAGCAGTTCTTC.

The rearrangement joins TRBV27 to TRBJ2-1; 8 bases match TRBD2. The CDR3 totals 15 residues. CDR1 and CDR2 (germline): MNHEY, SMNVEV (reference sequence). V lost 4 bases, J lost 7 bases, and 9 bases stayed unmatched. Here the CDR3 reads CASSSAPGGENEQFF. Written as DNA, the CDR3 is TGTGCCAGCAGTTCGGCCCCCGGGGGGGAGAATGAGCAGTTCTTC.

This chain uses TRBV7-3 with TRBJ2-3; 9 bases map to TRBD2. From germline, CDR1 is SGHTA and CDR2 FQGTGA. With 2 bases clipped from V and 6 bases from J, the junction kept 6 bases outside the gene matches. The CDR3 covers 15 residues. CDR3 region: CASSLGAGGQDTQYF. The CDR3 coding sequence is TGTGCCAGCAGCTTAGGCGCGGGAGGGCAGGATACGCAGTATTTT.

The CDR3 region is CASSQAGGPRYGYTF. As DNA, the CDR3 is TGTGCCAGCAGCCAAGCGGGGGGGCCGCGCTATGGCTACACCTTC. The chain uses TRBV14 and TRBJ1-2; a weak D match, TRBD1 (6 bases). The V end lost 1 base, the J end lost 4 bases, and 13 bases lay between the germline ends. The CDR3 extends over 15 amino acids. Germline V gives CDR1 SGHDN, CDR2 FVKESK.

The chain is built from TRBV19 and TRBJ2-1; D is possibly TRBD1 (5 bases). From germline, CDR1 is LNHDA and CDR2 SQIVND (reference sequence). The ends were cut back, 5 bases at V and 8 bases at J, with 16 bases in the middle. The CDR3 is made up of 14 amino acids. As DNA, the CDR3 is TGTGCCAGTAGTTGGAAGGGGTTGTATTATGAGCAGTTCTTC. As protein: CASSWKGLYYEQFF.

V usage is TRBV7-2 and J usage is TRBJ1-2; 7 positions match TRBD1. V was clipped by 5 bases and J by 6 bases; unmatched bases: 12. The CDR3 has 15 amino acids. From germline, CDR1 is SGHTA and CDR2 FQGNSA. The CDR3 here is CASSAFAGTANGYTF. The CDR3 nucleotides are TGTGCCAGCAGCGCCTTCGCCGGGACAGCAAATGGCTACACCTTC.

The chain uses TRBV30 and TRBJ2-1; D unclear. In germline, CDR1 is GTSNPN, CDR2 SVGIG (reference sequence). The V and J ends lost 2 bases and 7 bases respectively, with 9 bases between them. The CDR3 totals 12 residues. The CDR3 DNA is TGTGCCTGGAGTCGTGCTAGGAATGAGCAGTTCTTC. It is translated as CAWSRARNEQFF. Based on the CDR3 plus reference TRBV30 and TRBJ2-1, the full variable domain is SQTIHQWPATLVQPVGSPLSLECTVEGTSNPNLYWYRQAAGRGLQLLFYSVGIGQISSEVPQNLSASRPQDRQFILSSKKLLLSDSGFYLCAWSRARNEQFFGPGTRLTVL.

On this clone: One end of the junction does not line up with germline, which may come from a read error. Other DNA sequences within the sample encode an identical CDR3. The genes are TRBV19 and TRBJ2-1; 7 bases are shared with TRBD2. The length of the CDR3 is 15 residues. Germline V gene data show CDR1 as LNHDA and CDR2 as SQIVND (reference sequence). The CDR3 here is CASNTPGLTPNEQFF. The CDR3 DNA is TGTGCCAGTAACACACCGGGACTAACCCCCAATGAGCAATTCTTC.

This CDR3 reads CASREQGSEETQYF. The CDR3 coding sequence is TGTGCCAGCAGGGAGCAGGGATCCGAAGAGACCCAGTACTTC. V is TRBV28 and J is TRBJ2-5, with D perhaps TRBD1 (5 bases). This CDR3 spans 14 amino acids. Germline V CDR1 and CDR2: MDHEN, SYDVKM. Trimming took off 6 bases at V and 3 bases at J, with 14 bases between the two ends.

The CDR3: CASSWAAGGEGKQPQHF. CDR3 bases: TGTGCCAGCAGCTGGGCGGCGGGTGGGGAAGGAAAACAGCCCCAGCATTTT. The chain uses TRBV7-6 and TRBJ1-5; D is unclear. V lost 4 bases to trimming and J lost 7 bases, with 23 bases between them. Germline V gene sequence: CDR1 SGHVS, CDR2 FNYEAQ. The CDR3 is 17 residues long.

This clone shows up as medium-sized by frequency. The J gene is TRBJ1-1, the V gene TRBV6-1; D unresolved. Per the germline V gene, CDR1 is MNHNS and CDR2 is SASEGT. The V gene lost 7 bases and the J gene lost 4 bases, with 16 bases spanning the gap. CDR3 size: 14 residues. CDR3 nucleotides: TGTGCCAGCAATCCGGGGAGCGAGGGCACTGAAGCTTTCTTT. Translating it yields CASNPGSEGTEAFF.

The CDR3 nucleotides read TGTGCCAGCAGTTACGCCGGGACAGGGACCTACGAGCAGTACTTC. This sequence encodes CASSYAGTGTYEQYF. V is TRBV6-5 and J is TRBJ2-7, with 9 positions matching TRBD1. The V and J ends lost 2 bases and 2 bases, in that order; junction bases with no gene match: 4. The CDR3 is 15 amino acids. CDR1 MNHEY and CDR2 SVGAGI come from the germline V gene.

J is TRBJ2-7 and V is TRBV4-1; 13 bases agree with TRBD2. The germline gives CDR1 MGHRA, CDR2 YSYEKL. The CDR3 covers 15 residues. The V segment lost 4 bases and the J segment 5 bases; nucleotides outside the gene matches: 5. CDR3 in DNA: TGCGCCAGCAGCCCAGAGACTAGCGGGAGGAACGAGCAGTACTTC. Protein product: CASSPETSGRNEQYF.

DNA for the CDR3: TGTGCCTGGAGTGTACACGTAGGGGTGGGAAACACCATATATTTT. Amino acids: CAWSVHVGVGNTIYF. V usage is TRBV30 and J usage is TRBJ1-3; the D gene is possibly TRBD1 (5 bases). Germline V gene data show CDR1 as GTSNPN and CDR2 as SVGIG (reference sequence). The CDR3 loop spans 15 amino acids. V lost 0 bases and J lost 4, with 13 bases in between.

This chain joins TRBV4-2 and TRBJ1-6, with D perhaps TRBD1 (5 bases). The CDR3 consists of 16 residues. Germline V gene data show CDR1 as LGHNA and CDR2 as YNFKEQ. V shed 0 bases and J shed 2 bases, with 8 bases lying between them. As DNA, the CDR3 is TGTGCCAGCAGCCAAGATGCAGGGCCCTATAATTCACCCCTCCACTTT. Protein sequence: CASSQDAGPYNSPLHF.

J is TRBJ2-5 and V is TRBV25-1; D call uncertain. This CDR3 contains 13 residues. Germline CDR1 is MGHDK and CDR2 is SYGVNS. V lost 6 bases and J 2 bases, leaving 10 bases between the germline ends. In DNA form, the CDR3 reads TGTGCCAGCAGATCTGCTAGTCAAGAGACCCAGTACTTC. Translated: CASRSASQETQYF. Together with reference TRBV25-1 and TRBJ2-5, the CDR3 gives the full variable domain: EADIYQTPRYLVIGTGKKITLECSQTMGHDKMYWYQQDPGMELHLIHYSYGVNSTEKGDLSSESTVSRIRTEHFPLTLESARPSHTSQYLCASRSASQETQYFGPGTRLLVL.

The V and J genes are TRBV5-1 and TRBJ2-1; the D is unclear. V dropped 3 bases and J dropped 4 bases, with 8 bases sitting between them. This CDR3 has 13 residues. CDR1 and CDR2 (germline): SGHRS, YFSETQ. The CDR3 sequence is CASSSQTYNEQFF. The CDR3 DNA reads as TGCGCCAGCAGCTCCCAGACTTACAATGAGCAGTTCTTC.

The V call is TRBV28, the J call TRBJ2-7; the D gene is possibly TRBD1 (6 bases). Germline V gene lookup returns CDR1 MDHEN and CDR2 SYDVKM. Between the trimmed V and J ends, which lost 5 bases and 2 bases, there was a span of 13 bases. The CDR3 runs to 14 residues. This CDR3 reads CASSRTAGAYEQYF. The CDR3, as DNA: TGTGCCAGCAGTCGGACAGCTGGGGCCTACGAGCAGTACTTC.

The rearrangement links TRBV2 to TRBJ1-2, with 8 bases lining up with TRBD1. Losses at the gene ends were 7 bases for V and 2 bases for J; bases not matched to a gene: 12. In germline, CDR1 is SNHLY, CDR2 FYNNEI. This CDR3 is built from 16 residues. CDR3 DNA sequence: TGTGCCAGCACCGACTATTGGACAGGGAACAACTATGGCTACACCTTC. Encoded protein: CASTDYWTGNNYGYTF.

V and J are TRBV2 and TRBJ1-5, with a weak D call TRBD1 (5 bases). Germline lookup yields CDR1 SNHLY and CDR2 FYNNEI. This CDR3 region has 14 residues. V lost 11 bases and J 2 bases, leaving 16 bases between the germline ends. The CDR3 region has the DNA TGTGCCTCCCACCAGGGTTCTGGCAATCAGCCCCAGCATTTT. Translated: CASHQGSGNQPQHF.